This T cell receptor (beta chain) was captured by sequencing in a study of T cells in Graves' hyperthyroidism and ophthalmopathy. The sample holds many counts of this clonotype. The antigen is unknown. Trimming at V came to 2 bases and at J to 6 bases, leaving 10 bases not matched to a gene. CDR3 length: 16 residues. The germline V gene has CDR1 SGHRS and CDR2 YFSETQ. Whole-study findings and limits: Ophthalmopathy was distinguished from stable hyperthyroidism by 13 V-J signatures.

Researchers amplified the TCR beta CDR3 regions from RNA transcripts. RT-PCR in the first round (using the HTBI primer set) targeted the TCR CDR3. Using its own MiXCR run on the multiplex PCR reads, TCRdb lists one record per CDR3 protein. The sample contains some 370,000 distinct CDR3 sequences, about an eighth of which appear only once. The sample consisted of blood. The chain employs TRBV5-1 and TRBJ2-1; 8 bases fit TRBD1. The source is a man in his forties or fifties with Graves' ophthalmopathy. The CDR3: CASSFGGQGRINEQFF. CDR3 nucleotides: TGCGCCAGCAGCTTTGGTGGACAGGGCCGAATCAATGAGCAGTTCTTC.